The 20 T cell receptor beta chains listed next were all sequenced from one sample in a study of blood T cell repertoires in COVID-19. Only in-frame clones appear in the TCRdb table, and some are missing; sequencing was by immunoSEQ multiplex PCR. The sample includes 150,000 to 200,000 clones, about 85% of them seen just once. The specimen was peripheral blood. These receptors came from a woman in her thirties or forties with COVID-19, enrolled during active disease.

This clone was recorded a few times. The identical CDR3 is also encoded by other nucleotide sequences in the sample. The chain joins TRBV7-2 to TRBJ2-5; D not certain. The germline CDR1 and CDR2 sequences are SGHTA and FQGNSA. Trimming removed 3 bases at V and 5 bases at J, with 7 bases between. The CDR3 is 12 amino acids. The DNA of the CDR3 is TGTGCCAGCAGCTTCTCAGGCGAGACCCAGTACTTC. Its protein product is CASSFSGETQYF. The variable domain in full, with the rest retrieved from reference TRBV7-2 and TRBJ2-5, is GAGVSQSPSNKVTEKGKDVELRCDPISGHTALYWYRQSLGQGLEFLIYFQGNSAPDKSGLPSDRFSAERTGGSVSTLTIQRTQQEDSAVYLCASSFSGETQYFGPGTRLLVL.

The J gene is TRBJ1-2, the V gene TRBV30, with 9 bases identical to TRBD1. This CDR3 is 14 amino acids long. CDR1 and CDR2 from the germline V gene are GTSNPN and SVGIG (reference sequence). Unmatched junction bases numbered 10, after V lost 3 bases and J lost 8 bases. The CDR3 DNA follows: TGTGCCTGGAGCACAGGGGGCGACTACTCCGGCTACACCTTC. Its protein is CAWSTGGDYSGYTF.

This chain's CDR3 is CASSPLAGQGDNSPLHF. The CDR3 nucleotides are TGTGCCAGCTCACCACTCGCGGGACAGGGGGATAATTCACCCCTCCACTTT. V usage is TRBV18 and J usage is TRBJ1-6; the match to TRBD1 covers 11 bases. V gave up 1 base and J gave up 5 bases; unmatched junction bases: 4. This CDR3 spans 17 amino acids. CDR1 and CDR2 (germline): KGHSH, LQKENI.

CDR3 nucleotides: TGTGCCAGCGTCCTAGCGGGGGGTCAGGATACGCAGTATTTT. This sequence encodes CASVLAGGQDTQYF. This chain links TRBV7-2 with TRBJ2-3, with TRBD2 matching 11 bases. The CDR3 totals 14 residues. V lost 8 bases and J lost 6; bases outside the gene matches: 7. The V gene's germline CDR1 is SGHTA and CDR2 FQGNSA.

V gene TRBV7-8 combines with J gene TRBJ2-1, with TRBD2 identical over 13 bases. This CDR3 has 18 residues. Trimming cost V 3 bases and J 7 bases; bases outside gene matches: 12. Germline lookup yields CDR1 SGHVS and CDR2 FQNEAQ. The CDR3 sequence: CASSFVTSGGPRGNEQFF. CDR3 DNA sequence: TGTGCCAGCAGCTTCGTGACTAGCGGGGGGCCGAGGGGAAATGAGCAGTTCTTC.

Only one count was recorded for this clone. V usage is TRBV25-1 and J usage is TRBJ1-5; no firm D call. This CDR3 is 15 amino acids long. Germline assignment: CDR1 MGHDK and CDR2 SYGVNS. The V and J ends lost 3 bases and 4 bases respectively, with 13 bases between them. The CDR3 DNA reads TGTGCCAGCAGTGAGGCGGTCGGTGGGAATCAGCCCCAGCATTTT. Translated, it gives CASSEAVGGNQPQHF.

This chain connects TRBV10-3 to TRBJ1-2, with 9 bases matching TRBD1. This CDR3 has 15 amino acids. CDR1 and CDR2 (germline): ENHRY, SYGVKD. V gave up 11 bases and J gave up 8 bases; unmatched junction bases: 18. The CDR3 nucleotides read TGTGCCGTCCTCCTTAGGGACAGGGCCGAATGGGGCTACACCTTC. Translating it yields CAVLLRDRAEWGYTF.

This clone was detected once. V and J are TRBV7-2 and TRBJ2-7; D is undetermined. V was pared by 5 bases and J by 4 bases, with 6 bases between. Looked up from germline, CDR1 is SGHTA and CDR2 is FQGNSA. The CDR3 spans 11 residues. The DNA of the CDR3 is TGTGCCAGCAGCCTACTTTACGAGCAGTACTTC. Translation gives CASSLLYEQYF.

The chain is built from TRBV10-3 and TRBJ2-5; maybe TRBD2 (6 bases). Deletions cut 4 bases from V and 5 bases from J, with 17 bases between. Germline CDR1 reads ENHRY; CDR2 reads SYGVKD. The CDR3 loop spans 15 amino acids. CDR3 nucleotide sequence: TGTGCCATCAGTGGGCCGGGCCCCCGGGGGGAGACCCAGTACTTC. Translation: CAISGPGPRGETQYF.

The chain links TRBV5-6 to TRBJ2-1, with D perhaps matching TRBD1 (5 bases). This CDR3 is built from 12 residues. Deletions cut 1 base from V and 10 bases from J, with 9 bases between. Germline CDR1 SGHDT, CDR2 YYEEEE. In nucleotides, the CDR3 is TGTGCCAGCAGCTTGTCAGGGTTGGAGCAGTTCTTC. It codes for CASSLSGLEQFF.

This clone was counted only a few times. V gene TRBV10-3 combines with J gene TRBJ2-5, with TRBD1 identical over 9 bases. The V and J ends lost 2 bases and 1 base, in that order; junction bases with no gene match: 5. The CDR3 consists of 16 residues. The germline gives CDR1 ENHRY, CDR2 SYGVKD. The DNA of the CDR3 is TGTGCCATCAGTGAGGTCGACAGGGGGTTCCAAGAGACCCAGTACTTC. This gives the protein CAISEVDRGFQETQYF.

V usage is TRBV3-1 (or the pseudogene TRBV3-2) and J usage is TRBJ1-3, with 8 bases lining up with TRBD1. The CDR3 contains 16 residues. V shed 3 bases, J shed 0 bases, and the junction held 4 bases outside the gene matches. In germline, CDR1 is LGHDT, CDR2 YNNKEL (reference sequence). CDR3 amino acids: CASSQGQVFSGNTIYF. CDR3 bases: TGTGCCAGCAGCCAGGGACAGGTGTTCTCTGGAAACACCATATATTTT.

The rearrangement uses TRBV5-8 and TRBJ2-3; 9 bases map to TRBD1. V gave up 1 base and J gave up 3 bases; unmatched junction bases: 9. The CDR3 has 17 amino acids. Germline V gives CDR1 SGHTS, CDR2 YDEGEE. The CDR3 DNA sequence: TGTGCCAGCAGCTTGCTACAGGGGGCGGGTATGACAGATACGCAGTATTTT. Translating it yields CASSLLQGAGMTDTQYF.

The V gene is TRBV10-3, the J gene TRBJ1-1; D uncertain. Looked up from germline, CDR1 is ENHRY and CDR2 is SYGVKD. Trimming stripped 4 bases from V and 0 bases from J, with 6 bases between. The CDR3 runs to 13 residues. The CDR3 loop is CAISVGLNTEAFF. In DNA, the CDR3 is TGTGCCATCAGTGTGGGCCTGAACACTGAAGCTTTCTTT.

The V gene is TRBV2, the J gene TRBJ1-6; D may be TRBD1 (6 bases). Germline CDR1 reads SNHLY; CDR2 reads FYNNEI. The CDR3 runs to 14 residues. The V and J ends lost 7 bases and 10 bases respectively, with 17 bases between them. The CDR3 is CASNRDTQGSPLHF. CDR3 coding DNA: TGTGCCAGCAACCGGGACACCCAGGGGTCACCCCTCCACTTT.

This chain connects TRBV4-2 to TRBJ2-7, with D perhaps matching TRBD1 (6 bases). Between the trimmed V and J ends, which lost 1 base and 5 bases, there was a span of 12 bases. The CDR3 contains 14 residues. Germline-derived CDR1 and CDR2 are LGHNA and YNFKEQ. In DNA, the CDR3 is TGTGCCAGCAGCCAAGGTGGACAGTTCCACGAGCAGTACTTC. Translation: CASSQGGQFHEQYF.

CDR3: CASRRGQGDQPQHF. The CDR3, as DNA: TGTGCCAGTAGGCGGGGACAGGGGGATCAGCCCCAGCATTTT. The chain is built from TRBV19 and TRBJ1-5; 11 bases align to TRBD1. CDR3 length equals 14 residues. J was trimmed by 5 bases and V by 6 bases; bases with no gene match: 3. Germline lookup yields CDR1 LNHDA and CDR2 SQIVND (reference sequence).

V is TRBV7-9 and J is TRBJ1-1; 10 nucleotides align to TRBD1. Germline CDR1 SEHNR, CDR2 FQNEAQ (reference sequence). The CDR3 length is 15 residues. V lost 5 bases to trimming and J lost 1 base; unmatched junction nucleotides: 4. The CDR3 loop is CASSGQGGENTEAFF. For the CDR3, the DNA is TGTGCCAGCAGCGGACAGGGGGGAGAGAACACTGAAGCTTTCTTT. The full variable domain, completed using reference TRBV7-9 and TRBJ1-1, is DTGVSQNPRHKITKRGQNVTFRCDPISEHNRLYWYRQTLGQGPEFLTYFQNEAQLEKSRLLSDRFSAERPKGSFSTLEIQRTEQGDSAMYLCASSGQGGENTEAFFGQGTRLTVV.

The CDR3 region is CASSLEGGTEAFF. DNA of the CDR3: TGTGCCAGCAGCTTAGAGGGTGGGACAGAAGCTTTCTTT. The gene calls are TRBV13 and TRBJ1-1; weak D call: TRBD1 (6 bases). Trimming removed 1 base at V and 8 bases at J, with 11 bases between. Germline assignment: CDR1 PRHDT and CDR2 FYEKMQ (reference sequence). The CDR3 spans 13 residues.

The chain joins TRBV7-2 to TRBJ1-3, with D unresolved. Per germline, CDR1 SGHTA and CDR2 FQGNSA. The CDR3 is 14 residues long. Trimming left V 5 bases short and J 3 bases short, with 11 bases between. The CDR3 DNA is TGTGCCAGCAGCCTAATAGAAATTGGAAACACCATATATTTT. Translated, it gives CASSLIEIGNTIYF.